This entry lists 3 T cell receptor beta chains sequenced from one sample in a study of OX40 agonist ivuxolimab in advanced cancers. Measured with immunoSEQ multiplex PCR; TCRdb has only the in-frame clones, and not every one. The sample holds tens of thousands of clones, around 90% seen once. The sequencing here drew on CD4+ or CD8+ T cells sorted from blood, taken in a trial of the OX40 agonist ivuxolimab. The receptors come from an adult with an advanced solid tumor such as melanoma, head and neck, liver or kidney cancer.

The CDR3 DNA is TGTGCCAGCGGACCGACAGGGGCCCTTGGCTACACCTTC. It codes for CASGPTGALGYTF. The chain recombines TRBV7-6 with TRBJ1-2, with TRBD1 matching 8 bases. Germline values: CDR1 SGHVS, CDR2 FNYEAQ. V lost 8 bases, J lost 7 bases, and 9 bases stayed unmatched. The length of the CDR3 is 13 residues.

This clone has only a few counts. The chain employs TRBV7-9 and TRBJ2-7; 7 bases are shared with TRBD1. With 5 bases clipped from V and 2 bases from J, the junction kept 6 bases outside the gene matches. CDR3 length: 14 residues. Germline V gives CDR1 SEHNR, CDR2 FQNEAQ (reference sequence). In DNA form, the CDR3 reads TGTGCCAGCAGCACTACAGGGGCCCCCTACGAGCAGTACTTC. Translation gives CASSTTGAPYEQYF.

The J gene is TRBJ2-7, the V gene TRBV6-6; TRBD1 aligns across 8 bases. The junction had 4 bases not matched to a gene; V was cut back by 0 bases and J by 3 bases. CDR1 and CDR2 (germline): MNHNY, SVGAGI (reference sequence). There are 15 residues in the CDR3. CDR3 amino acids: CASSYSRDRYYEQYF. As DNA, the CDR3 is TGTGCCAGCAGTTACTCGAGGGACAGGTACTACGAGCAGTACTTC.